Following are 29 T cell receptor beta chains from one sample sequenced in a study of T cells after yellow fever vaccination. MiXCR was run by TCRdb on the 5' RACE reads, yielding one entry per CDR3 protein. The table has just under 600,000 distinct CDR3 sequences, about 14% seen once. The source was PBMCs, collected on the day of the yellow fever booster vaccination. These receptor sequences come from a man in his thirties or forties who received the YFV17D yellow fever vaccine.

The V call is TRBV29-1, the J call TRBJ2-5; D is perhaps TRBD2 (5 bases). The CDR3 extends over 14 amino acids. Germline assignment: CDR1 SQVTM and CDR2 ANQGSEA. V lost 4 bases, J lost 4 bases, and 16 bases lay in between. The CDR3: CSVGDASGGETQYF. The CDR3 DNA reads as TGCAGCGTTGGAGACGCAAGCGGTGGAGAGACCCAGTACTTC.

V gene TRBV7-2 combines with J gene TRBJ2-1; 9 positions agree with TRBD2. Germline V CDR1 and CDR2: SGHTA, FQGNSA. This CDR3 is 17 amino acids long. J gave up 8 bases and V 3 bases, and 14 bases lay outside the gene matches. The CDR3 sequence is CASSFWASGAGRDEQFF. DNA of the CDR3: TGTGCCAGCAGCTTTTGGGCTAGCGGGGCCGGGAGGGATGAGCAGTTCTTC.

This clonotype was detected only a few times. The CDR3 region has the DNA TGTGCCAGCAGTTTTAGTGCAGTTGACTATGGCTACACCTTC. Translating gives CASSFSAVDYGYTF. The V and J genes are TRBV7-8 and TRBJ1-2; the D is unclear. Trimming pared 6 bases from V and 3 bases from J, leaving 14 bases between. CDR3 length: 14 residues. The germline gives CDR1 SGHVS, CDR2 FQNEAQ. The variable domain in full, completed from reference TRBV7-8 and TRBJ1-2, reads GAGVSQSPRYKVAKRGQDVALRCDPISGHVSLFWYQQALGQGPEFLTYFQNEAQLDKSGLPSDRFFAERPEGSVSTLKIQRTQQEDSAVYLCASSFSAVDYGYTFGSGTRLTVV.

This clonotype was picked up a small number of times. The V and J genes are TRBV11-2 and TRBJ1-4, with 8 bases identical to TRBD1. Unmatched junction bases numbered 4, after V lost 3 bases and J lost 7 bases. CDR1 SGHAT and CDR2 FQNNGV come from the germline V gene. The CDR3 loop spans 14 amino acids. CDR3 protein: CASSFQGAGEKLFF. In DNA form, the CDR3 reads TGTGCCAGCAGCTTCCAGGGGGCGGGTGAAAAACTGTTTTTT.

The table lists this clonotype with a few counts. V is TRBV20-1 and J is TRBJ2-7; tentative D call: TRBD2 (5 bases). The CDR3 covers 14 residues. V was clipped by 4 bases and J by 6 bases, with 19 bases between them. Germline CDR1 and CDR2: DFQATT and SNEGSKA (reference sequence). The CDR3 region has the DNA TGCAGTGCTATTAACGACCCCCGGGATGTCGAGCAGTACTTC. It is translated as CSAINDPRDVEQYF.

This clonotype was seen more than once but under ten times. This chain joins TRBV5-4 and TRBJ2-2, with 12 positions matching TRBD2. Unmatched junction bases numbered 7, after V lost 1 base and J lost 0 bases. From germline, CDR1 is SGHNT and CDR2 YYREEE (reference sequence). The CDR3 spans 19 residues. The CDR3 region has the DNA TGTGCCAGCAGCTTGAGGATGGGACTAGCGGGCCCGAACACCGGGGAGCTGTTTTTT. Translated: CASSLRMGLAGPNTGELFF.

This chain uses TRBV2 with TRBJ2-7, with TRBD2 matching 8 bases. With V trimmed by 11 bases and J by 2 bases, 14 bases remained unmatched. The CDR3 sequence is 15 residues long. Per germline, CDR1 SNHLY and CDR2 FYNNEI. CDR3 amino acids: CAFNGNSGTPYEQYF. In nucleotides, the CDR3 is TGTGCCTTCAATGGGAATAGCGGGACGCCCTACGAGCAGTACTTC.

V gene TRBV19 combines with J gene TRBJ2-1; the match to TRBD2 covers 9 bases. J gave up 0 bases and V 1 base, and 1 base lay outside the gene matches. From germline, CDR1 is LNHDA and CDR2 SQIVND (reference sequence). The CDR3 contains 16 residues. CDR3 DNA: TGTGCCAGTAGTATAGGGACTAGCGTCTCCTACAATGAGCAGTTCTTC. Its protein product is CASSIGTSVSYNEQFF.

The chain uses TRBV6-1 and TRBJ2-6; unclear D gene. The CDR3 sequence is 13 residues long. CDR1 is MNHNS, CDR2 SASEGT, per germline. V was cut by 6 bases and J by 2 bases, with 5 bases left in between. In DNA form, the CDR3 reads TGTGCCAGCAGAAGTCCTGGGGCCAACGTCCTGACTTTC. This translates into CASRSPGANVLTF.

The chain couples TRBV24-1 to TRBJ2-3, with D unclear. Germline CDR1 and CDR2: KGHDR and SFDVKD. Trimming stripped 6 bases from V and 2 bases from J, with 14 bases between. This CDR3 region has 15 residues. The CDR3 DNA sequence: TGTGCCACCAGTTTAACTTCGAAATACACAGATACGCAGTATTTT. This encodes CATSLTSKYTDTQYF.

This clonotype was recorded a few times. CDR3 sequence reads: CASSLQGPTGELFF. DNA of the CDR3: TGTGCCAGCAGCTTACAGGGGCCCACCGGGGAGCTGTTTTTT. J is TRBJ2-2 and V is TRBV6-2 or TRBV6-3; 7 positions agree with TRBD1. The trim removed 6 bases at V and 4 bases at J, leaving 5 bases unmatched. Germline-derived CDR1 and CDR2 are MNHEY and SVGEGT. The CDR3 is 14 residues long.

This clonotype was detected ten times or more. The chain joins TRBV7-9 to TRBJ2-7; no firm D call. Germline lookup yields CDR1 SEHNR and CDR2 FQNEAQ (reference sequence). The length of the CDR3 is 14 residues. V was cut by 4 bases and J by 1 base, with 11 bases left in between. CDR3 nucleotide sequence: TGTGCCAGCAGCTCCATGCCCGATTCCTACGAGCAGTACTTC. Translated: CASSSMPDSYEQYF.

The chain combines TRBV20-1 with TRBJ2-4; perhaps D is TRBD1 or TRBD2 (5 bases each). V lost 3 bases and J 1 base, leaving 13 bases between the germline ends. CDR3 length: 15 residues. The germline V gene encodes CDR1 DFQATT and CDR2 SNEGSKA (reference sequence). The CDR3 region is CSASGANLAKNIQYF. CDR3 coding DNA: TGCAGTGCTAGCGGGGCCAACCTCGCCAAAAACATTCAGTACTTC.

In this sample, this clonotype turned up many times. This rearrangement joins TRBV12-3 or TRBV12-4 to TRBJ1-2, with a weak D call TRBD1 (5 bases). The V end lost 6 bases, the J end lost 2 bases, and 13 bases lay between the germline ends. The CDR3 runs 14 residues. The CDR3 bases are TGTGCCAGCAGACGGGACTACCTGAACTATGGCTACACCTTC. The encoded protein is CASRRDYLNYGYTF.

This sequence joins TRBV5-4 and TRBJ2-2; 7 bases fit TRBD1. The CDR3 covers 14 residues. The germline V gene encodes CDR1 SGHNT and CDR2 YYREEE (reference sequence). Trimming took 2 bases from V and 7 from J; bases not matched to a gene: 5. The CDR3 nucleotides are TGTGCCAGCAGCTTACAGGGGAAAAACGGGGAGCTGTTTTTT. It codes for CASSLQGKNGELFF.

The gene calls are TRBV4-3 and TRBJ2-1; D not certain. Trimming stripped 0 bases from V and 10 bases from J, with 10 bases between. The germline gives CDR1 LGHNA, CDR2 YSLEER. The CDR3 has 13 residues. CDR3 bases: TGCGCCAGCAGCCAAGACCGGACCCACGAGCAGTTCTTC. It is translated as CASSQDRTHEQFF.

A few counts support this clonotype. CDR3 sequence (DNA): TGTGCCAGCAGTTTAAGGGAACTTACGCAGTATTTT. Translated, it gives CASSLRELTQYF. The chain recombines TRBV12-3 or TRBV12-4 with TRBJ2-3, with unresolved D. With 2 bases removed from V and 8 bases from J, the gap between germline ends came to 8 bases. The CDR3 totals 12 residues.

This clonotype came up a few times. J is TRBJ2-1 and V is TRBV29-1, with TRBD2 matching 10 bases. This CDR3 has 16 residues. Germline-derived CDR1 and CDR2 are SQVTM and ANQGSEA. The ends lost 4 bases at V and 3 bases at J; junction bases unmatched: 9. The CDR3 region is CSVALGTSVNYNEQFF. CDR3 DNA sequence: TGCAGCGTTGCCTTAGGGACTAGCGTCAACTACAATGAGCAGTTCTTC.

This clonotype was recorded a few times. The CDR3 sequence: CAISESGAGIIEQYF. CDR3 nucleotides: TGTGCCATCAGTGAGTCAGGAGCGGGTATAATCGAGCAGTACTTC. The chain has TRBV10-3 and TRBJ2-7, with D possibly matching TRBD2 (6 bases). This CDR3 has 15 amino acids. V lost 0 bases and J 6 bases, leaving 15 bases between the germline ends. Germline CDR1 reads ENHRY; CDR2 reads SYGVKD.

This clonotype was counted a few times. This chain joins TRBV18 and TRBJ2-3, with D possibly being TRBD2 (6 bases). The CDR3 extends over 15 amino acids. In germline, CDR1 is KGHSH, CDR2 LQKENI. The germline V and J ends were trimmed by 5 bases and 0 bases, with 12 bases remaining between them. The CDR3 coding sequence is TGTGCCAGCTCAAGACTAGTGTCTAGCACAGATACGCAGTATTTT. Protein sequence: CASSRLVSSTDTQYF.

This clonotype was counted a few times. J is TRBJ2-5 and V is TRBV10-3; TRBD1 aligns across 7 bases. V dropped 9 bases and J dropped 3; count of bases not matched to a gene: 7. CDR3 size: 13 residues. Germline CDR1 reads ENHRY; CDR2 reads SYGVKD. The CDR3 loop reads CAISWGTEETQYF. Written as DNA, the CDR3 is TGTGCCATTTCTTGGGGGACAGAAGAGACCCAGTACTTC.

The genes are TRBV4-3 and TRBJ2-2; no firm D call. CDR3 size: 17 residues. V was clipped by 0 bases and J by 6 bases, with 17 bases between them. Germline CDR1 and CDR2: LGHNA and YSLEER. The CDR3 coding sequence is TGCGCCAGCAGCCAAGACTTGACCCTCGCACTCGCCGGGGAGCTGTTTTTT. The encoded protein is CASSQDLTLALAGELFF.

This chain joins TRBV3-1 and TRBJ1-6, with D uncertain. V was pared by 1 base and J by 8 bases, with 18 bases between. Germline CDR1 and CDR2: LGHDT and YNNKEL (reference sequence). The CDR3 contains 17 residues. The CDR3 nucleotides read TGTGCCAGCAGCCAAGCGATGACTTTGGGGTCGTATTCACCCCTCCACTTT. Protein product: CASSQAMTLGSYSPLHF. The complete variable domain, with remaining parts taken from reference TRBV3-1 and TRBJ1-6, reads DTAVSQTPKYLVTQMGNDKSIKCEQNLGHDTMYWYKQDSKKFLKIMFSYNNKELIINETVPNRFSPKSPDKAHLNLHINSLELGDSAVYFCASSQAMTLGSYSPLHFGNGTRLTVT.

This clonotype was counted at least ten times. The CDR3 coding sequence is TGTGCCAGCAGCTTTACGGGTTCCTCCTACGAGCAGTACTTC. It is translated as CASSFTGSSYEQYF. This sequence joins TRBV12-3 or TRBV12-4 and TRBJ2-7; D gene uncertain. This CDR3 has 14 amino acids. Trimming pared 6 bases from V and 0 bases from J, leaving 12 bases between.

The gene calls are TRBV20-1 and TRBJ2-3; 12 bases are shared with TRBD2. V lost 6 bases, J lost 1 base, and 11 bases stayed unmatched. The CDR3 is 17 residues long. CDR1 is DFQATT and CDR2 is SNEGSKA in the germline V gene (reference sequence). The CDR3 DNA reads as TGCAGTGCGGAGGGGGCACTAGCGGGAGGTCGCACAGATACGCAGTATTTT. Translation: CSAEGALAGGRTDTQYF.

The genes are TRBV20-1 and TRBJ1-5, with D uncertain. V lost 6 bases and J lost 0, with 9 bases in between. CDR1 DFQATT and CDR2 SNEGSKA come from the germline V gene (reference sequence). This CDR3 has 13 residues. The CDR3 DNA reads TGCAGTGCCTACAGCTATAGCAATCAGCCCCAGCATTTT. Translating it yields CSAYSYSNQPQHF.

A few counts support this clonotype. CDR3 in DNA: TGCGCCAGCAGCCATCGGCCGGGACAGCACCACACAGATACGCAGTATTTT. Translation: CASSHRPGQHHTDTQYF. The chain is built from TRBV4-1 and TRBJ2-3; the match to TRBD1 covers 7 bases. V lost 3 bases, J lost 2 bases, and 11 bases stayed unmatched. The CDR3 has 17 amino acids. Germline V gene data show CDR1 as MGHRA and CDR2 as YSYEKL.

The chain uses TRBV5-1 and TRBJ2-7, with 9 nucleotides matching TRBD1. Looked up from germline, CDR1 is SGHRS and CDR2 is YFSETQ. The CDR3 runs 15 residues. The V and J ends lost 3 bases and 4 bases, in that order; junction bases with no gene match: 8. The CDR3 coding sequence is TGCGCCAGCAGCTATACCTCCGGGACAGGGTACGAGCAGTACTTC. It codes for CASSYTSGTGYEQYF.

The chain joins TRBV19 to TRBJ2-2; 10 bases fit TRBD2. CDR1 LNHDA and CDR2 SQIVND come from the germline V gene (reference sequence). The V and J ends lost 4 bases and 5 bases, in that order; junction bases with no gene match: 4. The CDR3 has 15 amino acids. The CDR3 region has the DNA TGTGCCAGTAGTAATCTAGCGGGAGTTACCGGGGAGCTGTTTTTT. It translates to CASSNLAGVTGELFF. Drawing the rest from reference TRBV19 and TRBJ2-2, the complete variable domain is DGGITQSPKYLFRKEGQNVTLSCEQNLNHDAMYWYRQDPGQGLRLIYYSQIVNDFQKGDIAEGYSVSREKKESFPLTVTSAQKNPTAFYLCASSNLAGVTGELFFGEGSRLTVL.